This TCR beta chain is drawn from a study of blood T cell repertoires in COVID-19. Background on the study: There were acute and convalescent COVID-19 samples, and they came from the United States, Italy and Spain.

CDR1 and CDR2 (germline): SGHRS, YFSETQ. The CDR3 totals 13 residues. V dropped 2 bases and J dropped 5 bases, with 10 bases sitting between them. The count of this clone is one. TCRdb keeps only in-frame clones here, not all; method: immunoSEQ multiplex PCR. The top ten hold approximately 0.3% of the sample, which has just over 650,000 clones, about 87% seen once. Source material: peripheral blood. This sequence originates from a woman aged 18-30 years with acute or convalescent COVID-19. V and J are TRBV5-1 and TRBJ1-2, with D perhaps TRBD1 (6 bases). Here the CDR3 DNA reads TGCGCCAGCAGCTTCCGGGACAAGTATGGCTACACCTTC. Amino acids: CASSFRDKYGYTF.